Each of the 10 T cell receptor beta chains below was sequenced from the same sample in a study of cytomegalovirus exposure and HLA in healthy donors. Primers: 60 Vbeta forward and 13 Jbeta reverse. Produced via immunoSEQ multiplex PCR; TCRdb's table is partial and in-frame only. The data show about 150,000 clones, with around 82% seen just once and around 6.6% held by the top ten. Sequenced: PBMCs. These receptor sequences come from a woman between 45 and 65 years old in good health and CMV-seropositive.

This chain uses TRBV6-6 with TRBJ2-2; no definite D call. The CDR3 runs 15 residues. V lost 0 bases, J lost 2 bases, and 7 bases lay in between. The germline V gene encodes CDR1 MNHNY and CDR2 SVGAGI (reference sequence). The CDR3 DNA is TGTGCCAGCAGTTACTCGCGGCTTAACACCGGGGAGCTGTTTTTT. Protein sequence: CASSYSRLNTGELFF.

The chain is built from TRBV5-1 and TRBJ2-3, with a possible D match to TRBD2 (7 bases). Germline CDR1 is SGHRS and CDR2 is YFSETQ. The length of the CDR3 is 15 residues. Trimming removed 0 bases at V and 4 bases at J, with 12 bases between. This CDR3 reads CASSLGRGAADTQYF. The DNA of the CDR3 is TGCGCCAGCAGCTTGGGTCGGGGGGCCGCAGATACGCAGTATTTT.

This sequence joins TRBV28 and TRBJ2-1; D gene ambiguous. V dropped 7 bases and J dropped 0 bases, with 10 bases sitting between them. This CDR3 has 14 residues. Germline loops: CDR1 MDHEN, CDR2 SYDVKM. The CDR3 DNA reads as TGTGCCAGCATCACCGCCGGCTCCTACAATGAGCAGTTCTTC. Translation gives CASITAGSYNEQFF.

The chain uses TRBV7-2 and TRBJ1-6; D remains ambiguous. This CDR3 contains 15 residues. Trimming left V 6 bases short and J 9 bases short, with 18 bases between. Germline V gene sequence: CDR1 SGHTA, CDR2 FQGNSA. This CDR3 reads CASRDSVFFASPLHF. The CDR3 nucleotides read TGTGCCAGCAGGGACTCGGTGTTCTTCGCTTCACCCCTCCACTTT.

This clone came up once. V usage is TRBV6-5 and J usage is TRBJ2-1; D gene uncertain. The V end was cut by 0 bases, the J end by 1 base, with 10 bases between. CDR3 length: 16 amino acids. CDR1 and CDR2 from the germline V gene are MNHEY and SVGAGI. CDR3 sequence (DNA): TGTGCCAGCAGTTACTCGATTTCCAGTTCCTACAATGAGCAGTTCTTC. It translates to CASSYSISSSYNEQFF.

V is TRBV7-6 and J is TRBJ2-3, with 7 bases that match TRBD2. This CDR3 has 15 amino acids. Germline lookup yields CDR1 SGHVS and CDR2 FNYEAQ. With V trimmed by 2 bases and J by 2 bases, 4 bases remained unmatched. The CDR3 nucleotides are TGTGCCAGCAGCTTACTGGCGGGGGACACAGATACGCAGTATTTT. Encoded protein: CASSLLAGDTDTQYF.

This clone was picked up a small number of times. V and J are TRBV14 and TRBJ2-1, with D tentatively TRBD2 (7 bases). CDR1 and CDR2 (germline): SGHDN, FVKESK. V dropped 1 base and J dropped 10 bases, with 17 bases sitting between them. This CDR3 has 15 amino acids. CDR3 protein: CASSQAAGAPSEQFF. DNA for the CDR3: TGTGCCAGCAGCCAAGCTGCGGGGGCCCCCTCCGAGCAGTTCTTC.

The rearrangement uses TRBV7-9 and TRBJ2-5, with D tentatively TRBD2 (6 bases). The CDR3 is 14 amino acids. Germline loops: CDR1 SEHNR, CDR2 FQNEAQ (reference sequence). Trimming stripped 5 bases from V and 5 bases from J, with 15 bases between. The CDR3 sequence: CASSPGLTRETQYF. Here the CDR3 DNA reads TGTGCCAGCAGCCCCGGACTAACGAGGGAGACCCAGTACTTC.

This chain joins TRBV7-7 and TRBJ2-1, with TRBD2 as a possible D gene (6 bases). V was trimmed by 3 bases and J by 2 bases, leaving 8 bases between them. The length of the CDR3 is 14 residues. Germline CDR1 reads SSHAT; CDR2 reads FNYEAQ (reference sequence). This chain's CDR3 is CASSLGGPYNEQFF. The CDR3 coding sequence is TGTGCCAGCAGCTTGGGGGGACCCTACAATGAGCAGTTCTTC.

CDR3: CASRTRDRGLNTEAFF. DNA for the CDR3: TGTGCCAGTAGAACTCGGGACAGGGGGCTTAACACTGAAGCTTTCTTT. V is TRBV19 and J is TRBJ1-1; TRBD1 aligns across 12 bases. The CDR3 is 16 residues long. The V and J ends lost 6 bases and 2 bases, in that order; junction bases with no gene match: 7. Germline CDR1 and CDR2: LNHDA and SQIVND (reference sequence). The full variable domain, in which reference TRBV19 and TRBJ1-1 provide the parts outside the CDR3, is DGGITQSPKYLFRKEGQNVTLSCEQNLNHDAMYWYRQDPGQGLRLIYYSQIVNDFQKGDIAEGYSVSREKKESFPLTVTSAQKNPTAFYLCASRTRDRGLNTEAFFGQGTRLTVV.